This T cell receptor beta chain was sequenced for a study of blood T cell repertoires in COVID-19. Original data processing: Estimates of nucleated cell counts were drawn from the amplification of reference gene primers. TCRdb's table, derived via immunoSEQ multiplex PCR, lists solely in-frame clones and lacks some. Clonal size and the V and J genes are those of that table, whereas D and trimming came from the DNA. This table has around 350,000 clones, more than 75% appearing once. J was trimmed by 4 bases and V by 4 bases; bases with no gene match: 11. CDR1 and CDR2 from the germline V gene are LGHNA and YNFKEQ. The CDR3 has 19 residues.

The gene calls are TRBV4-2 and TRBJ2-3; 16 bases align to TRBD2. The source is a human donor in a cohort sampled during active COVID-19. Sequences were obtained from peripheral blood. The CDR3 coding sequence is TGTGCCAGCAGCCGAATTACCGGGACTAGCGGGAGGGTTGCAGATACGCAGTATTTT. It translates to CASSRITGTSGRVADTQYF.